The TCR beta chain described here comes from a study of cytomegalovirus exposure and HLA in healthy donors. Germline CDR1 PRHDT, CDR2 FYEKMQ (reference sequence). The CDR3 length is 15 residues. The trim removed 3 bases at V and 4 bases at J, leaving 6 bases unmatched. PCR involved 60 Vbeta and 13 Jbeta primers. Generated by immunoSEQ multiplex PCR, the TCRdb table keeps only in-frame clones and is missing some. The sample carries over 95,000 clones, roughly two thirds recorded once. This receptor was identified in a man between 18 and 29 years old in good health and CMV-seropositive. Sequenced sample: PBMCs. The chain has TRBV13 and TRBJ1-5, with TRBD1 matching 7 bases. This chain's CDR3 is CASSFTGEANQPQHF. As DNA, the CDR3 is TGTGCCAGCAGCTTCACAGGGGAAGCAAATCAGCCCCAGCATTTT.